A selection of T cell receptor beta chains follows, all from one sample in a study of T cells in Graves' hyperthyroidism and ophthalmopathy. In TCRdb, the multiplex PCR reads were re-called with MiXCR into one record per CDR3 protein. Seen here are fewer than 450,000 distinct CDR3 sequences, over 12% observed once, and the top ten hold around 30%. The sequencing input was blood. Receptor source: a middle-aged man with Graves' ophthalmopathy. CDR3s include the opening cysteine and the closing phenylalanine or tryptophan. D genes are given only for firm matches. Clone size is not always given. Where it is, it says once, few, many or a class for expanded clones.

clone size,J gene,V gene,D gene,CDR3 DNA,CDR3 protein
few,TRBJ2-2,TRBV2,-,TGTGCCAGCCGCCGGGGCAGGGGTGCCGGGGAGCTGTTTTTT,CASRRGRGAGELFF
many,TRBJ1-1,TRBV4-1,-,TGCGCCAGCAGCCCAGTGGGAGGGGTGAACACTGAAGCTTTCTTT,CASSPVGGVNTEAFF
many,TRBJ2-4,TRBV5-8,-,TGTGCCAGCAGCAACTCATACAAAGGGGATATAGCCAAAAACATTCAGTACTTC,CASSNSYKGDIAKNIQYF
few,TRBJ2-7,TRBV27,TRBD2,TGTGCCAGCAGTTTGAGAGCGGGAGGAACCCTCTACGAGCAGTACTTC,CASSLRAGGTLYEQYF
-,TRBJ2-1,TRBV11-2,TRBD1,TGTGCCAGTAGACAGGGGGCCGGCAATGAGCAGTTCTTC,CASRQGAGNEQFF
-,TRBJ1-1,TRBV6-1,-,TGTGCCAGCAGACACACGAGCTCGGAAGCTTTCTTT,CASRHTSSEAFF
-,TRBJ2-1,TRBV6-1,-,TGTGCCAGCACCAGACAGGAGAGCTCCTACAATGAGCAGTTCTTC,CASTRQESSYNEQFF
-,TRBJ2-7,TRBV9,-,TGTGCCAGCAGCGTAGTTCCGGGGAAGGGGTCCGAGCAGTACTTC,CASSVVPGKGSEQYF
few,TRBJ1-2,TRBV7-2,TRBD1,TGTGCCAGCACGCGGGACAGGGTAAAATATGGCTACACCTTC,CASTRDRVKYGYTF
-,TRBJ2-1,TRBV13,TRBD1,TGTGCCAGCAGCTTGAGGGGACAGGGCTACAATGAGCAGTTCTTC,CASSLRGQGYNEQFF
many,TRBJ1-5,TRBV27,-,TGTGCCACCTGGGGGAGATTTAGCAATCAGCCCCAGCATTTT,CATWGRFSNQPQHF
few,TRBJ2-2,TRBV24-1,TRBD2,TGTGCCACCAGTGGACTAGCCGGAAGCGGGGAGCTGTTTTTT,CATSGLAGSGELFF
few,TRBJ2-3,TRBV4-1,-,TGCGCCAGCAGCCCAACCGGGACCCAGTTCCCAGATACGCAGTATTTT,CASSPTGTQFPDTQYF
many,TRBJ2-5,TRBV11-2,-,TGTGCCAGCAGCTTAAATACGGGGCCGATGGAGACCCAGTACTTC,CASSLNTGPMETQYF
many,TRBJ1-2,TRBV6-1,-,TGTGCCAGCACCAGTTACCCGGGGGGCAACTATGGCTACACCTTC,CASTSYPGGNYGYTF
-,TRBJ1-2,TRBV24-1,TRBD1,TGTGCCACCAACCCGGGACAGGGCCTCTATGGCTACACCTTC,CATNPGQGLYGYTF
few,TRBJ2-3,TRBV6-7,TRBD2,TGTGCCAGCAGTTACCGGTGCGGGGGAATGGATACGCAGTATTTT,CASSYRCGGMDTQYF
-,TRBJ2-7,TRBV20-1,TRBD2,TGCAGTGCTGCTCCCGGGACTAGCTACGAGCAGTACTTC,CSAAPGTSYEQYF
many,TRBJ2-5,TRBV6-2/TRBV6-3,-,TGTGCCAGCAGAATAAGACAGGACAGAAGGGGGCAAGAGACCCAGTACTTC,CASRIRQDRRGQETQYF
-,TRBJ1-5,TRBV24-1,-,TGTGCCACCAGCCGACCCCAGGAGCCCCAGCATTTT,CATSRPQEPQHF
many,TRBJ2-7,TRBV24-1,-,TGTGCCACCAGTGATTTGCGTGGGGGGACCTACGAGCAGTACTTC,CATSDLRGGTYEQYF
many,TRBJ2-7,TRBV5-1,TRBD1,TGCGCCAGCAGCTCCAGACAGGGGGAGGGCGAGCAGTACTTC,CASSSRQGEGEQYF
many,TRBJ2-3,TRBV5-6,TRBD2,TGTGCCAGCAGCGCCGCGCTAGCGGGAGGAGATACGCAGTATTTT,CASSAALAGGDTQYF
few,TRBJ1-5,TRBV6-4,-,TGTGCCTGCCGCAGGACGGGACGATATAGCAATCAGCCCCAGCATTTT,CACRRTGRYSNQPQHF
many,TRBJ1-4,TRBV20-1,TRBD1,TGCAGTGCTAGGGCCGGGACAGTAAAACTGTTTTTT,CSARAGTVKLFF
-,TRBJ1-5,TRBV6-4,-,TGTGCCAGCAGTGACTCAGGGGGATCGGGTCAGCCCCAGCATTTT,CASSDSGGSGQPQHF
once,TRBJ2-1,TRBV27,TRBD2,TGCGCCAGTGCACTAGCGGGCGATTACAATGAGCAGTTCTTC,CASALAGDYNEQFF
-,TRBJ2-2,TRBV2,-,TGTGCGAGCAAGGGGTACAGGGCCACCGGGGAGCTGTTTTTT,CASKGYRATGELFF
few,TRBJ2-2,TRBV20-1,TRBD1,TGCAGTGCTAGAACAGGGGCCGGGGAGCTGTTTTTT,CSARTGAGELFF
few,TRBJ2-3,TRBV5-1,TRBD1,TGCGCCAGCAGCCCTCCAGGACAGGACCACACAGATACGCAGTATTTT,CASSPPGQDHTDTQYF
few,TRBJ1-4,TRBV20-1,-,TGCAGTGTACGGGTGGCAGTTAATGAAAAACTGGTTTTT,CSVRVAVNEKLVF
-,TRBJ1-2,TRBV11-2,-,TGTGCCAGCAGCCTATGGGACACCCCGGGGACCTTC,CASSLWDTPGTF
many,TRBJ1-2,TRBV5-1,TRBD1,TGCGCCAGCAGCTCGAACCCCGGGACAGGGGGCAGGTTGTATGGCTACACCTTC,CASSSNPGTGGRLYGYTF
-,TRBJ2-2,TRBV20-1,TRBD2,TGCAGTGTCCACGGACTAGCGGACACCGGGGAGCTGTTTTTT,CSVHGLADTGELFF
-,TRBJ2-5,TRBV12-3/TRBV12-4,TRBD2,TGTGCCAGCAGTCCCGGGACTAGCGGGAAGACTGGTCAGTACTTC,CASSPGTSGKTGQYF
-,TRBJ1-4,TRBV18,-,TGTGCCAGCTCACGGGAGAGGATGGCAACTAATGAAAAACTGTTTTTT,CASSRERMATNEKLFF
-,TRBJ2-1,TRBV29-1,-,TGCAGCGTTGGGGACGGCGGGGGCTATGAGCAGTTCTTC,CSVGDGGGYEQFF
many,TRBJ2-2,TRBV28,-,TGTGCCAGCAGTGGGGGGAGAGGACTCACCGGGGAGCTGTTTTTT,CASSGGRGLTGELFF
many,TRBJ1-1,TRBV27,-,TGTGCCAGCAGTCCTCGATGGGGGCCTAATATTGAAGCTTTCTTT,CASSPRWGPNIEAFF
many,TRBJ2-1,TRBV18,-,TGTGCCAGCTCACCACTCTCGGCAGACAATGAGCAGTTCTTC,CASSPLSADNEQFF
many,TRBJ2-3,TRBV7-2,-,TGTGCCAGCAGCTCCAAAGGGCTAGTCACAGATACGCAGTATTTT,CASSSKGLVTDTQYF
many,TRBJ2-7,TRBV28,TRBD1,TGTGCCAGCCGGGACAGGGCCTACGAGCAGTACTTC,CASRDRAYEQYF
many,TRBJ2-3,TRBV24-1,-,TGTGCCACCAGTGATACCGGGACACCGTTACGCACAGATACGCAGTATTTT,CATSDTGTPLRTDTQYF
-,TRBJ2-2,TRBV5-5,TRBD2,TGTGCCAGCAGCTTCCTAGCGGTTACCGGGGAGCTGTTTTTT,CASSFLAVTGELFF
many,TRBJ1-2,TRBV28,-,TGTGCCAGCAGCATCCGACAGGCCCTCTATGGCTACACCTTC,CASSIRQALYGYTF